This T cell receptor (beta chain) was captured by sequencing in a study of cytomegalovirus exposure and HLA in healthy donors. Study overall: Clustering assigned about four fifths of the approximately 400 genotyped donors to the Caucasian-associated ancestry cluster. Findings and caveats of the study: The HLA-A and HLA-B alleles of most subjects were reportedly predicted accurately from TCR beta sequences. Most TCR sequences showed up rarely, but some public TCRs showed up in many donors.

To note about this clone: Its specificity is unknown.

Germline V gene lookup returns CDR1 LGHNA and CDR2 YSLEER. The CDR3 totals 18 residues. The V end lost 0 bases, the J end lost 6 bases, and 18 bases lay between the germline ends. Primers: 60 Vbeta forward and 13 Jbeta reverse. TCRdb keeps only in-frame clones here, not all; method: immunoSEQ multiplex PCR. The profile covers approximately 110,000 clones, with more than 60% appearing a single time and around 4% taken by the ten largest. The TCR comes from a woman between 40 and 50 years old in good health and CMV-seronegative. V usage is TRBV4-3 and J usage is TRBJ1-6, with D maybe TRBD1 (6 bases). The sequenced material came from PBMCs. The CDR3 loop is CASSQEPTGSGFNSPLHF. The CDR3 nucleotides read TGCGCCAGCAGCCAAGAACCTACAGGGTCGGGCTTTAATTCACCCCTCCACTTT.